The next 17 T cell receptor beta chains were all read from a single sample in a study of blood T cell repertoires in COVID-19. Assay: immunoSEQ multiplex PCR; the TCRdb copy retains only in-frame clones and omits some. Of a few hundred thousand clones listed, over 80% are singletons. Sequenced material: PBMCs or T cells enriched from blood (not recorded which). All receptors derive from a man in his thirties or forties who had recovered from COVID-19.

The chain has TRBV4-1 and TRBJ2-2, with a weak D call TRBD1 (6 bases). Germline CDR1 MGHRA, CDR2 YSYEKL. The CDR3 spans 13 residues. V was clipped by 3 bases and J by 7 bases, with 9 bases between them. The CDR3 reads CASSHYRDGELFF. The DNA of the CDR3 is TGCGCCAGCAGCCATTACAGGGACGGGGAGCTGTTTTTT.

The chain carries TRBV6-5 and TRBJ1-2, with D possibly matching TRBD1 (6 bases). The CDR3 is 14 amino acids. Trimming removed 4 bases at V and 6 bases at J, with 15 bases between. The germline V gene has CDR1 MNHEY and CDR2 SVGAGI. Here the CDR3 reads CASSLGRGLDGYTF. As DNA, the CDR3 is TGTGCCAGCAGTTTGGGCAGGGGATTAGATGGCTACACCTTC.

This clone came up once. The chain combines TRBV9 with TRBJ2-1; a weak D match, TRBD2 (6 bases). V lost 3 bases and J 6 bases, leaving 16 bases between the germline ends. Germline V gene lookup returns CDR1 SGDLS and CDR2 YYNGEE. The length of the CDR3 is 15 residues. The CDR3 nucleotides are TGTGCCAGCAGCGCGACACTAGCCTCCGGCAATGAGCAGTTCTTC. Its translation is CASSATLASGNEQFF.

The chain links TRBV30 to TRBJ1-6; TRBD1 is a possible D gene (6 bases). The CDR3 is 14 residues long. CDR1 is GTSNPN and CDR2 is SVGIG in the germline V gene (reference sequence). V was pared by 2 bases and J by 6 bases, with 11 bases between. CDR3 sequence: CAWSTLRGNSPLHF. CDR3 DNA sequence: TGTGCCTGGAGTACCCTCAGGGGTAATTCACCCCTCCACTTT.

The genes are TRBV11-2 and TRBJ1-1; 12 nucleotides match TRBD1. The CDR3 contains 18 residues. Looked up from germline, CDR1 is SGHAT and CDR2 is FQNNGV. Trimming removed 3 bases from V and 4 bases from J; junction bases left unmatched: 12. CDR3 nucleotides: TGTGCCAGCAGCTTGAGTTACGGGACAGGGGGCTCGGGCACTGAAGCTTTCTTT. Translation gives CASSLSYGTGGSGTEAFF. The entire variable domain, with the rest obtained from reference TRBV11-2 and TRBJ1-1, is as follows: EAGVAQSPRYKIIEKRQSVAFWCNPISGHATLYWYQQILGQGPKLLIQFQNNGVVDDSQLPKDRFSAERLKGVDSTLKIQPAKLEDSAVYLCASSLSYGTGGSGTEAFFGQGTRLTVV.

The genes are TRBV12-2 and TRBJ2-7; the table's D gene call, TRBD1, was not cross checked with the DNA. TRBV12-2 is classified as a pseudogene. The CDR3 loop spans 17 amino acids. CDR3 amino acids: CASRLGEDRGRNHEQYF. For the CDR3, the DNA is TGTGCAAGTCGCTTAGGAGAGGACAGGGGGCGCAACCACGAGCAGTACTTC.

The rearrangement joins TRBV6-5 to TRBJ2-5, with D maybe TRBD2 (6 bases). The CDR3 is 14 residues long. Germline CDR1 is MNHEY and CDR2 is SVGAGI. V was shortened by 6 bases and J by 1 base, with 12 bases between the two germline ends. This chain's CDR3 is CASRVGLIQETQYF. The DNA for the CDR3 is TGTGCCAGCAGGGTTGGACTAATCCAAGAGACCCAGTACTTC.

The CDR3 DNA reads TGTGCCAGCGGGGGACTAGCGGGGTCCCGGGAGACCCAGTACTTC. Its translation is CASGGLAGSRETQYF. The chain uses TRBV28 and TRBJ2-5, with 13 bases lining up with TRBD2. J gave up 5 bases and V 8 bases, and 8 bases lay outside the gene matches. Per the germline V gene, CDR1 is MDHEN and CDR2 is SYDVKM. This CDR3 is built from 15 residues.

The chain recombines TRBV28 with TRBJ2-7; 10 bases line up with TRBD1. The CDR3 loop spans 12 amino acids. The V gene's germline CDR1 is MDHEN and CDR2 SYDVKM. The V gene end was trimmed by 7 bases and the J gene end by 9 bases; junction bases not matched to a gene: 6. CDR3 nucleotide sequence: TGTGCCAGCACCTCCGGGACAGGGGCGCAGTACTTC. Its translation is CASTSGTGAQYF.

The chain has TRBV2 and TRBJ2-3, with 7 positions matching TRBD2. The junction had 19 bases not matched to a gene; V was cut back by 11 bases and J by 2 bases. This CDR3 contains 17 residues. Looked up from germline, CDR1 is SNHLY and CDR2 is FYNNEI. This CDR3 is CAQRGGGGPVDTDTQYF. The CDR3 DNA reads as TGTGCCCAGCGAGGTGGGGGAGGGCCGGTTGACACAGATACGCAGTATTTT.

J is TRBJ2-1 and V is TRBV5-1; 8 nucleotides align to TRBD1. The germline gives CDR1 SGHRS, CDR2 YFSETQ. The CDR3 runs to 15 residues. J was trimmed by 8 bases and V by 4 bases; bases with no gene match: 11. DNA for the CDR3: TGCGCCAGCAGCCCGGGGACAGGTCTTCGGCATGAGCAGTTCTTC. As protein: CASSPGTGLRHEQFF.

The chain uses TRBV5-1 and TRBJ2-5; D may be TRBD1 (5 bases). Per the germline V gene, CDR1 is SGHRS and CDR2 is YFSETQ. This CDR3 is 16 amino acids long. Trimming removed 0 bases from V and 1 base from J, with 13 bases in between. As DNA, the CDR3 is TGCGCCAGCAGCTTGGAGCAGGGCGCCCCCCAAGAGACCCAGTACTTC. Protein product: CASSLEQGAPQETQYF. Supplemented by reference TRBV5-1 and TRBJ2-5, the full variable domain reads KAGVTQTPRYLIKTRGQQVTLSCSPISGHRSVSWYQQTPGQGLQFLFEYFSETQRNKGNFPGRFSGRQFSNSRSEMNVSTLELGDSALYLCASSLEQGAPQETQYFGPGTRLLVL.

This clone occurred a few times. The genes are TRBV10-3 and TRBJ1-1; D call uncertain. In germline, CDR1 is ENHRY, CDR2 SYGVKD. The CDR3 has 12 amino acids. Trimming took off 8 bases at V and 5 bases at J, with 12 bases between the two ends. CDR3 sequence: CAILGESTEAFF. As DNA, the CDR3 is TGTGCCATCCTTGGGGAGTCTACTGAAGCTTTCTTT.

This rearrangement joins TRBV5-1 to TRBJ1-5; tentative D call: TRBD1 (6 bases). The CDR3 consists of 14 residues. V gave up 0 bases and J gave up 5 bases, with 9 bases separating them. Germline V gene sequence: CDR1 SGHRS, CDR2 YFSETQ. CDR3 amino acids: CASSLEGGDQPQHF. CDR3 coding DNA: TGCGCCAGCAGCTTGGAGGGGGGGGATCAGCCCCAGCATTTT.

In this sample, this clone turned up once. The genes are TRBV7-8 and TRBJ2-2; 8 nucleotides line up with TRBD1. Trimming removed 2 bases from V and 4 bases from J; junction bases left unmatched: 6. Germline values: CDR1 SGHVS, CDR2 FQNEAQ. This CDR3 is built from 16 residues. In DNA form, the CDR3 reads TGTGCCAGCAGCTTACTGGCAGGGGGCCCCACCGGGGAGCTGTTTTTT. This codes for CASSLLAGGPTGELFF.

The V call is TRBV15, the J call TRBJ2-1; 13 bases agree with TRBD2. The CDR3 runs to 16 residues. CDR1 is LNHNV, CDR2 YYDKDF, per germline (reference sequence). V was pared by 4 bases and J by 6 bases, with 6 bases of the junction left unmatched. CDR3 region: CATSMSRLAGGNEQFF. CDR3 nucleotide sequence: TGTGCCACCAGCATGTCGAGACTAGCGGGAGGCAATGAGCAGTTCTTC.

In DNA, the CDR3 is TGTGCCAGCTCACCCGGGACAGGGGTGCTTAATGAAAAACTGTTTTTT. As protein: CASSPGTGVLNEKLFF. The J gene is TRBJ1-4, the V gene TRBV18, with TRBD1 matching over 10 bases. The CDR3 length is 16 residues. Trimming cost V 3 bases and J 4 bases; bases outside gene matches: 5. Looked up from germline, CDR1 is KGHSH and CDR2 is LQKENI.